Listed below are T cell receptor beta chains from one sample, sequenced in a study of vaccination and CD4 T cells after COVID-19. In TCRdb, the PCR reads were re-called with MiXCR into one record per CDR3 protein. The table includes over 14,000 distinct CDR3 sequences, 61% detected once. No antigen has been identified for these receptors. Input material: CD4+ T cells from blood, cultured in vitro. These receptors were obtained from a human donor who had recovered from COVID-19. Both conserved end residues are part of each CDR3. Each record gives: D gene, clone size, V gene, J gene, CDR3 DNA, CDR3 protein. D genes are given only for firm matches. Clone size is given for some rows only: seen once, a few or many times, or a class if the clone is expanded.

.,.,TRBV27,TRBJ1-2,TGTGCCAGCAGGGCGGGTAACTATCCGGGCGGGGGCTACACCTTC,CASRAGNYPGGGYTF
TRBD1,.,TRBV27,TRBJ1-6,TGTGCCAGCAGTCCCGGACAGGGAAGGATGAATTCACCCCTCCACTTT,CASSPGQGRMNSPLHF
TRBD1,.,TRBV24-1,TRBJ2-5,TGTGCCACCAGTGACCGTGGACAGGGCCCAGAGACCCAGTACTTC,CATSDRGQGPETQYF
.,few,TRBV20-1,TRBJ1-6,TGCAGTGCTAGAGTTGGATCAATCATCACCCTCCACTTT,CSARVGSIITLHF
.,few,TRBV6-1,TRBJ2-5,TGTGCCAGCAGGGATCAACAGTGGGCCCAGTACTTC,CASRDQQWAQYF
.,few,TRBV10-3,TRBJ2-5,TGTGCCATCAGTGGTGGGGAGACCCAGTACTTC,CAISGGETQYF
TRBD1,few,TRBV28,TRBJ1-1,TGTGCCAGCAGACCGTCGGGACAGGGGAAGACTGAAGCTTTCTTT,CASRPSGQGKTEAFF
.,.,TRBV7-6,TRBJ1-2,TGTGCCAGCAGCGTAGACCAGGGATCTAACTATGGCTACACCTTC,CASSVDQGSNYGYTF
TRBD1,.,TRBV2,TRBJ1-2,TGTGCCAGCAGTTTGCTTCAACTGGGACAGGGGGCTGAAGGCTACACCTTC,CASSLLQLGQGAEGYTF
.,.,TRBV6-5,TRBJ2-7,TGTGCCAGCAGTTACGGCTTGCCTAGGACCTACGAGCAGTACTTC,CASSYGLPRTYEQYF
.,.,TRBV6-1,TRBJ1-2,TGTGCCAGCAGTAGGGCCGTCCCCTATGGCTACACCTTC,CASSRAVPYGYTF
.,few,TRBV21-1,TRBJ2-7,TGTGCCAGCAGGGGACAGGGAGTATCCTACGAGCAGTACTTC,CASRGQGVSYEQYF
TRBD2,.,TRBV11-3,TRBJ2-5,TGTGCCAGCAGCTTAGGGGGAGCGGGGGTCTCCCAAGAGACCCAGTACTTC,CASSLGGAGVSQETQYF
.,.,TRBV29-1,TRBJ2-2,TGCAGCGTTTCGAACACCGGGGAGCTGTTTTTT,CSVSNTGELFF
.,.,TRBV7-6,TRBJ2-7,TGTGCCAGCAGCTCACCGCCGGGACATTACGAGCAGTACTTC,CASSSPPGHYEQYF
.,.,TRBV2,TRBJ2-1,TGTGCCAGCAGCTACTTGGGGCTAGCGGACAGGGAGCAGTTCTTC,CASSYLGLADREQFF
.,.,TRBV6-1,TRBJ1-5,TGTGCCAGCAGTGCCCTCTCCGGGACGGTAAATCAGCCCCAGCATTTT,CASSALSGTVNQPQHF
.,few,TRBV25-1,TRBJ2-5,TGTGCCAGCAGTCGGGTCGCTAGTGAGACCCAGTACTTC,CASSRVASETQYF
TRBD2,.,TRBV27,TRBJ2-1,TGTGCCAGCAGTTCGGAGCGGGGCAATGAGCAGTTCTTC,CASSSERGNEQFF
.,.,TRBV30,TRBJ2-3,TGTGCCTGGAGTTTCGAGCGGTCGTACGGCACAGATACGCAGTATTTT,CAWSFERSYGTDTQYF
.,once,TRBV20-1,TRBJ2-6,TGCAGTGCTAGGCCCCTCCCGGGGGCCAACGTCCTGACTTTC,CSARPLPGANVLTF
.,.,TRBV2,TRBJ2-7,TGTGCCAGCATTCCGGGACGGAATGACGAGCAGTACTTC,CASIPGRNDEQYF
TRBD1,few,TRBV6-2/TRBV6-3,TRBJ1-5,TGTGCCAGCAGTCGCCTAGGGGACAGGGTAAGCAATCAGCCCCAGCATTTT,CASSRLGDRVSNQPQHF
.,.,TRBV6-5,TRBJ1-5,TGTGCCAGCAGTTACTGGGTGCGGACAAATAGCAATCAGCCCCAGCATTTT,CASSYWVRTNSNQPQHF
TRBD1,once,TRBV11-1,TRBJ2-1,TGTGCCAGCAGCTCCCGGGACAGGGGGTACAATGAGCAGTTCTTC,CASSSRDRGYNEQFF
.,.,TRBV27,TRBJ2-1,TGTGCCAGCAGCAAGACCGGGGGTTGGTGGGTCTTC,CASSKTGGWWVF
TRBD1,.,TRBV11-3,TRBJ1-2,TGTGCCAGCAGCCACCCCCGGACAGGGGGGTTTAACTATGGCTACACCTTC,CASSHPRTGGFNYGYTF
.,.,TRBV20-1,TRBJ1-2,TGCAGTGCCTTAGGGGGGATCTATGGCTACACCTTC,CSALGGIYGYTF
.,few,TRBV10-3,TRBJ2-7,TGTGCCATCAGCCCCGCGCCGACAGGTTCCTACGAGCAGTACTTC,CAISPAPTGSYEQYF
TRBD1,.,TRBV19,TRBJ2-7,TGTGCCACCGCAAGGACAGGGTCGTCCTACGAGCAGTACTTC,CATARTGSSYEQYF
.,.,TRBV6-1,TRBJ1-2,TGTGCCAGCAGTGAAGGGTCAGCGTCCTATGGCTACACCTTC,CASSEGSASYGYTF
.,.,TRBV20-1,TRBJ1-2,TGCAGTAGCGACGCAGCTAACTATGGCTACACCTTC,CSSDAANYGYTF
.,.,TRBV20-1,TRBJ2-3,TGCAGTGCTAGGGTAGGGGTTAGCACAGATACGCAGTATTTT,CSARVGVSTDTQYF
.,.,TRBV11-3,TRBJ2-2,TGTGCCAGCAGCTTCCTTAAGGGGACCGGGGAGCTGTTTTTT,CASSFLKGTGELFF
.,.,TRBV6-7,TRBJ1-2,TGTGCCAGCGACCTGTTTCGAGAAGGCTACACCTTC,CASDLFREGYTF
.,.,TRBV6-5,TRBJ2-2,TGTGCCAGCAGTTACTCGGGGGCGCCTGTTAACACCGGGGAGCTGTTTTTT,CASSYSGAPVNTGELFF
.,once,TRBV10-1,TRBJ2-1,TGCGCCAGCAGTGAGATGGCCAGCTACAATGAGCAGTTCTTC,CASSEMASYNEQFF
.,.,TRBV28,TRBJ1-1,TGTGCCAGCAGTTTCAGGGTAGGAGTCACTGAAGCTTTCTTT,CASSFRVGVTEAFF
TRBD2,once,TRBV30,TRBJ2-5,TGTGCCTGGAGTAGGGGCGGGAGTCGGATGGAGACCCAGTACTTC,CAWSRGGSRMETQYF
TRBD1,.,TRBV29-1,TRBJ2-7,TGCAGCGTTACTAACAGGGGGCGATCCTACGAGCAGTACTTC,CSVTNRGRSYEQYF
.,few,TRBV2,TRBJ1-5,TGTGCCAGCAGTGACAATAGCAATCAGCCCCAGCATTTT,CASSDNSNQPQHF
TRBD2,.,TRBV7-2,TRBJ2-1,TGTGCCAGCAGCTTAAGACTAGCGGGGGAGCCGAGCTCCTACAATGAGCAGTTCTTC,CASSLRLAGEPSSYNEQFF
TRBD1,.,TRBV7-3,TRBJ2-6,TGTGCCAGCAGCACCCCTGTGGGGACAGGGATATTGGGGGCCAACGTCCTGACTTTC,CASSTPVGTGILGANVLTF
TRBD2,.,TRBV7-2,TRBJ2-7,TGTGCCAGCAGCTTCCGGACTAGCGGAACCTACGAGCAGTACTTC,CASSFRTSGTYEQYF
.,.,TRBV30,TRBJ1-5,TGTGCCTGGAGTCCACCTTGGTACAGGGGCAATCAGCCCCAGCATTTT,CAWSPPWYRGNQPQHF
.,.,TRBV5-1,TRBJ2-5,TGCGCCAGCGCCCCAGGGGTTATCCACCAAGAAACCCAGTACTTC,CASAPGVIHQETQYF
.,.,TRBV20-1,TRBJ1-2,TGCAGTGCTAGAACGGGGGAGGGCTATGGCTACACCTTC,CSARTGEGYGYTF
.,few,TRBV5-6,TRBJ1-6,TGTGCCAGCAGCCCCGGGTCCGGCCGGGCGCATTCACCCCTCCACTTT,CASSPGSGRAHSPLHF
.,.,TRBV28,TRBJ1-5,TGTGCCAGCACAACAAGCAATCAGCCCCAGCATTTT,CASTTSNQPQHF
.,.,TRBV6-1,TRBJ2-6,TGTGCCAGCGGCAGACAGAGCTCTGGGGCCAACGTCCTGACTTTC,CASGRQSSGANVLTF
.,medium-sized,TRBV12-3/TRBV12-4,TRBJ1-2,TGTGCCAGCAGTTTAAGGTTTGGAAATGGCTACACCTTC,CASSLRFGNGYTF